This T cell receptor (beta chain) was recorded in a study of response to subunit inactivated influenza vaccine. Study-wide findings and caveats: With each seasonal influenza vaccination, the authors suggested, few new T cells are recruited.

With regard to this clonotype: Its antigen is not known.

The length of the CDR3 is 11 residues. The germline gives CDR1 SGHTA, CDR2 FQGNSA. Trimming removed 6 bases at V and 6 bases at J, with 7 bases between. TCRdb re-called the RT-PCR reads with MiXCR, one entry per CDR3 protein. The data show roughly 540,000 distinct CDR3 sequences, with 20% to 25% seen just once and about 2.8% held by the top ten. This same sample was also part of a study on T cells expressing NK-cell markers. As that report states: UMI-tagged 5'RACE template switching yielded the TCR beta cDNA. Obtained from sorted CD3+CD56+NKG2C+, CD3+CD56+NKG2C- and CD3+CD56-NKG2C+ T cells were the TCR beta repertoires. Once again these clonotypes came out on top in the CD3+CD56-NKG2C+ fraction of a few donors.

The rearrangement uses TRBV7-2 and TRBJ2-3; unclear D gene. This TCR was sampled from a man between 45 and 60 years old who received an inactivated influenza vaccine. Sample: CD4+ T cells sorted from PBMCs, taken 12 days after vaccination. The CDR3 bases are TGTGCCAGCAGGCGATTTGATACGCAGTATTTT. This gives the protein CASRRFDTQYF.